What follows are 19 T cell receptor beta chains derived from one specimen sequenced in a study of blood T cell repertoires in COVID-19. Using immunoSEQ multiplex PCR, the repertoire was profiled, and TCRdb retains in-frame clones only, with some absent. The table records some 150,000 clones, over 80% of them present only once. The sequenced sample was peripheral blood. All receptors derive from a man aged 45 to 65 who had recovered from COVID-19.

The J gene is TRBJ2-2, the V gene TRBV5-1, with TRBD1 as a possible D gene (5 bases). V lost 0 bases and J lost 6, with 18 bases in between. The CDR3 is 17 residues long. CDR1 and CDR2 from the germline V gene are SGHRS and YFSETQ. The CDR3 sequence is CASSLEWSRAIAGELFF. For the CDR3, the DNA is TGCGCCAGCAGCTTGGAGTGGTCCAGGGCTATTGCCGGGGAGCTGTTTTTT.

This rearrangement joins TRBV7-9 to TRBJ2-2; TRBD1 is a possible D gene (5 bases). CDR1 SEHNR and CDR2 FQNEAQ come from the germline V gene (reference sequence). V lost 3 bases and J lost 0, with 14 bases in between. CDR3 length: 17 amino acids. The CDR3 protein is CASSFSGRASNTGELFF. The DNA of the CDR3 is TGTGCCAGCAGCTTTTCGGGCAGGGCCTCGAACACCGGGGAGCTGTTTTTT.

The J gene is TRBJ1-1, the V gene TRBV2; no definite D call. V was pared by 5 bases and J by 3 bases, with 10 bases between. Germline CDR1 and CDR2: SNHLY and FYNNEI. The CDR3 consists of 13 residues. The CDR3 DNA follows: TGTGCCAGCAGTTCCGGCCGGGACACTGAAGCTTTCTTT. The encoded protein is CASSSGRDTEAFF.

CDR3 nucleotide sequence: TGCGCCAGCAGCACCGGACAGGGAGGTCTGTTGACAGATACGCAGTATTTT. Amino acid sequence: CASSTGQGGLLTDTQYF. The chain carries TRBV5-1 and TRBJ2-3; TRBD1 matches at 8 bases. From germline, CDR1 is SGHRS and CDR2 YFSETQ. The CDR3 extends over 17 amino acids. Germline trimming cut 4 bases from V and 3 bases from J; bases unmatched to any gene: 13.

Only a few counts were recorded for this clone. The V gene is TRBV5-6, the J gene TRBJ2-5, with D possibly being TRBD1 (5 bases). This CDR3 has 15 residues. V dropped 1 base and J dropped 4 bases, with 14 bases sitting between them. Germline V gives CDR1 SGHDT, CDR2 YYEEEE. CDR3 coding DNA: TGTGCCAGCAGCTTGAGGTGGCAGGGAATAGAGACCCAGTACTTC. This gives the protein CASSLRWQGIETQYF.

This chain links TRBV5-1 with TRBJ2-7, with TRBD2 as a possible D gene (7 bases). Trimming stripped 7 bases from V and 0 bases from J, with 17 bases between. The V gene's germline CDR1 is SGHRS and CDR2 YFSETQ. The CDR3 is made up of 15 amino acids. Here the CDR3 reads CASALGGQDSYEQYF. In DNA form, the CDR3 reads TGCGCCAGCGCGCTGGGGGGGCAAGACTCCTACGAGCAGTACTTC. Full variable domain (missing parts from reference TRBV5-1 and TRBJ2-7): KAGVTQTPRYLIKTRGQQVTLSCSPISGHRSVSWYQQTPGQGLQFLFEYFSETQRNKGNFPGRFSGRQFSNSRSEMNVSTLELGDSALYLCASALGGQDSYEQYFGPGTRLTVT.

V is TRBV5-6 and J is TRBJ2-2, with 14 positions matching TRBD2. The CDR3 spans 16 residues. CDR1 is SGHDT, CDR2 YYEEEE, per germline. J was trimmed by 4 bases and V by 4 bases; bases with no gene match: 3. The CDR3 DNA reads TGTGCCAGCAGCCCCGGACTAGCGGGGGGCACCGGGGAGCTGTTTTTT. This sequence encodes CASSPGLAGGTGELFF.

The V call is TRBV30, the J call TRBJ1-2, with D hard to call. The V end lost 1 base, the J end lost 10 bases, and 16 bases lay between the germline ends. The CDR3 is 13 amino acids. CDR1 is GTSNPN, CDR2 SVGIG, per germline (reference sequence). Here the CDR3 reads CAWSAPSGRSYTF. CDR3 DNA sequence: TGTGCCTGGAGTGCTCCCTCAGGAAGATCCTACACCTTC. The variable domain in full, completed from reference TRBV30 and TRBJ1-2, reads SQTIHQWPATLVQPVGSPLSLECTVEGTSNPNLYWYRQAAGRGLQLLFYSVGIGQISSEVPQNLSASRPQDRQFILSSKKLLLSDSGFYLCAWSAPSGRSYTFGSGTRLTVV.

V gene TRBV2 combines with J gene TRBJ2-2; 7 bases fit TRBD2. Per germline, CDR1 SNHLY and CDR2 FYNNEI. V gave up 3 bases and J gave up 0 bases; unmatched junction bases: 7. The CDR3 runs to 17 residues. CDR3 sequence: CASSEERGPANTGELFF. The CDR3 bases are TGTGCCAGCAGTGAGGAGCGGGGCCCTGCGAACACCGGGGAGCTGTTTTTT. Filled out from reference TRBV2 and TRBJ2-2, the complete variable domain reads EPEVTQTPSHQVTQMGQEVILRCVPISNHLYFYWYRQILGQKVEFLVSFYNNEISEKSEIFDDQFSVERPDGSNFTLKIRSTKLEDSAMYFCASSEERGPANTGELFFGEGSRLTVL.

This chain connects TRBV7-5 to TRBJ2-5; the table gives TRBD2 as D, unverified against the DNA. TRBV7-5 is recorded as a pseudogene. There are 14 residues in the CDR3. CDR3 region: CARRSWTSWETQYF. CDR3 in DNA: TGTGCCAGAAGAAGTTGGACTAGCTGGGAGACCCAGTACTTC.

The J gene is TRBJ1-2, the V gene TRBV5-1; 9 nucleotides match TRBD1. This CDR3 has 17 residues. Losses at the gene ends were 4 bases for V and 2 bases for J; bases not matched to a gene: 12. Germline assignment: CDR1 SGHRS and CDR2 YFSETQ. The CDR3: CASSRASGTGLNYGYTF. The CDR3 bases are TGCGCCAGCAGCCGCGCGAGTGGGACAGGGCTAAACTATGGCTACACCTTC.

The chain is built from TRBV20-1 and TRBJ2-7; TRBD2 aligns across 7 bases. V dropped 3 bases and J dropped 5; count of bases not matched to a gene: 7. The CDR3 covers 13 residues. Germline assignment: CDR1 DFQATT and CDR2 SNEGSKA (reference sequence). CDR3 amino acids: CSASGGLLDEQYF. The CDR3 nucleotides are TGCAGTGCTAGTGGGGGACTATTGGACGAGCAGTACTTC.

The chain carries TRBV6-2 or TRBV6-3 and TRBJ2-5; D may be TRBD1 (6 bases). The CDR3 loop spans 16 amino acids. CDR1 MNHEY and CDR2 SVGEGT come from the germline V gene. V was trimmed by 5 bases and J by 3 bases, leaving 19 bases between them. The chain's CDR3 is CASSRESTGIEETQYF. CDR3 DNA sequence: TGTGCCAGCAGTCGAGAATCCACAGGGATCGAAGAGACCCAGTACTTC.

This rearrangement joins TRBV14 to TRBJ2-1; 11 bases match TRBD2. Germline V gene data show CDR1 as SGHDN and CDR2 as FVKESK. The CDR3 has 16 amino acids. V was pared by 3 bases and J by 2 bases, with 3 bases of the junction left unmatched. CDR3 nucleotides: TGTGCCAGCAGCCACCCGGGACTAGCGGCCTACAATGAGCAGTTCTTC. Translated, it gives CASSHPGLAAYNEQFF.

The CDR3 DNA sequence: TGTGCCAGCAGCCCGCTAGGCCACGAGCAGTACTTC. This encodes CASSPLGHEQYF. V usage is TRBV7-2 and J usage is TRBJ2-7, with D unclear. Germline V gene sequence: CDR1 SGHTA, CDR2 FQGNSA. V was cut by 5 bases and J by 5 bases, with 10 bases left in between. The CDR3 has 12 amino acids.

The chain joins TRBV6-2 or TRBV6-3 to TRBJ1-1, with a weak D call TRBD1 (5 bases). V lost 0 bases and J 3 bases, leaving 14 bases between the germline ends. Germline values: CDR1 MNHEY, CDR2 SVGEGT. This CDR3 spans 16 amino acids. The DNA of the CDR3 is TGTGCCAGCAGTTACTCGAAGGGCCAGGGATACACTGAAGCTTTCTTT. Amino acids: CASSYSKGQGYTEAFF.

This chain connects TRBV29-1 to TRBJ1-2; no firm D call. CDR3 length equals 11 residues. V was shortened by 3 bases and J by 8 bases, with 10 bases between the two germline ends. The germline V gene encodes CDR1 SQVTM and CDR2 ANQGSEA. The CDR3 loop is CSVDEEWGYTF. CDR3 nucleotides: TGCAGCGTTGATGAGGAGTGGGGCTACACCTTC.

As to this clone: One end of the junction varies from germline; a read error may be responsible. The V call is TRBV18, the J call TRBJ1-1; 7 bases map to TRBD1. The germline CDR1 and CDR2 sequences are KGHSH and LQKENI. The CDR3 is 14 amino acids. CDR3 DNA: TGTGCCAGCTCCCCACGCAGGGGGGACACTGAAGCTTTCTTT. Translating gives CASSPRRGDTEAFF.

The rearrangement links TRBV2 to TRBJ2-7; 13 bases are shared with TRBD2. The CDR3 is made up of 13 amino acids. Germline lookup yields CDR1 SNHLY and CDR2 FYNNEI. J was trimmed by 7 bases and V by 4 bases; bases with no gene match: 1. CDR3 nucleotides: TGTGCCAGCAGTGGGGGACTAGCGGGGGAGCAGTACTTC. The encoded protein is CASSGGLAGEQYF.